Each of the 24 T cell receptor beta chains below was sequenced from the same sample in a study of blood T cell repertoires in COVID-19. TCRdb's copy holds only in-frame clones and misses some; the assay was immunoSEQ multiplex PCR. Of about 38,000 clones in the sample, about 87% are singletons; the top ten hold 5.5% to 8.5%. The specimen sequenced was peripheral blood. Receptor source: a human donor in a cohort sampled during active COVID-19.

The V call is TRBV4-2, the J call TRBJ1-2; D gene ambiguous. Trimming removed 4 bases from V and 2 bases from J, with 8 bases in between. The CDR3 has 13 residues. Germline assignment: CDR1 LGHNA and CDR2 YNFKEQ. CDR3 residues: CASSPPSNYGYTF. The CDR3, as DNA: TGTGCCAGCAGCCCTCCGAGCAACTATGGCTACACCTTC.

The chain has TRBV6-5 and TRBJ2-7; D unresolved. The CDR3 consists of 13 residues. In germline, CDR1 is MNHEY, CDR2 SVGAGI. V was clipped by 6 bases and J by 2 bases, with 11 bases between them. The CDR3 here is CASRPGMTYEQYF. DNA for the CDR3: TGTGCCAGCAGGCCCGGTATGACCTACGAGCAGTACTTC.

The J gene is TRBJ1-6, the V gene TRBV7-2; possible D gene TRBD1, 6 bases. The CDR3 consists of 14 residues. Germline CDR1 reads SGHTA; CDR2 reads FQGNSA. Trimming cost V 0 bases and J 8 bases, with 8 bases left between them. Written as DNA, the CDR3 is TGTGCCAGCAGCTTAGCAGGGGGGGATTCACCCCTCCACTTT. This translates into CASSLAGGDSPLHF. Based on the CDR3 plus reference TRBV7-2 and TRBJ1-6, the full variable domain is GAGVSQSPSNKVTEKGKDVELRCDPISGHTALYWYRQSLGQGLEFLIYFQGNSAPDKSGLPSDRFSAERTGGSVSTLTIQRTQQEDSAVYLCASSLAGGDSPLHFGNGTRLTVT.

J is TRBJ2-7 and V is TRBV11-2; TRBD1 aligns across 7 bases. V lost 1 base, J lost 1 base, and 4 bases stayed unmatched. The CDR3 has 15 residues. Germline V gene lookup returns CDR1 SGHAT and CDR2 FQNNGV. The CDR3 spells CASSLGQGVSYEQYF. In nucleotides, the CDR3 is TGTGCCAGCAGCTTAGGTCAGGGGGTTTCCTACGAGCAGTACTTC.

The chain combines TRBV6-5 with TRBJ2-7; TRBD1 aligns across 8 bases. Germline CDR1 is MNHEY and CDR2 is SVGAGI. Unmatched junction bases numbered 7, after V lost 5 bases and J lost 7 bases. The CDR3 is made up of 13 amino acids. CDR3 in DNA: TGTGCCAGCAGTCAAACAGGGGGAAATGAGCAGTACTTC. As protein: CASSQTGGNEQYF.

This chain links TRBV7-2 with TRBJ1-6; 8 nucleotides align to TRBD1. CDR1 and CDR2 from the germline V gene are SGHTA and FQGNSA. This CDR3 comprises 14 residues. Unmatched junction bases numbered 7, after V lost 6 bases and J lost 9 bases. The CDR3 DNA reads TGTGCCAGCAGGGGTCAGGGGGCGACTTCACCCCTCCACTTT. Translation gives CASRGQGATSPLHF.

The V and J genes are TRBV9 and TRBJ1-1, with D unclear. Trimming removed 3 bases at V and 2 bases at J, with 14 bases between. Germline V gives CDR1 SGDLS, CDR2 YYNGEE. The CDR3 runs 15 residues. The CDR3 DNA is TGTGCCAGCAGCGCAGATGTGGGCGAAAACACTGAAGCTTTCTTT. Its protein product is CASSADVGENTEAFF.

This sequence joins TRBV19 and TRBJ1-4; no reliable D call. In germline, CDR1 is LNHDA, CDR2 SQIVND (reference sequence). The CDR3 covers 11 residues. The V and J ends lost 5 bases and 4 bases respectively, with 2 bases between them. In DNA, the CDR3 is TGTGCCAGTAGTTATAATGAAAAACTGTTTTTT. Its translation: CASSYNEKLFF.

The chain is built from TRBV28 and TRBJ2-3; tentative D call: TRBD2 (7 bases). Germline lookup yields CDR1 MDHEN and CDR2 SYDVKM. V was shortened by 8 bases and J by 1 base, with 16 bases between the two germline ends. The CDR3 loop spans 15 amino acids. CDR3 region: CASASPGGGTDTQYF. In nucleotides, the CDR3 is TGTGCCAGCGCCAGTCCGGGGGGCGGCACAGATACGCAGTATTTT. The variable domain in full, completed from reference TRBV28 and TRBJ2-3, reads DVKVTQSSRYLVKRTGEKVFLECVQDMDHENMFWYRQDPGLGLRLIYFSYDVKMKEKGDIPEGYSVSREKKERFSLILESASTNQTSMYLCASASPGGGTDTQYFGPGTRLTVL.

The chain uses TRBV24-1 and TRBJ2-1, with 7 positions matching TRBD1. The CDR3 has 15 residues. Germline V gene sequence: CDR1 KGHDR, CDR2 SFDVKD. With 5 bases clipped from V and 8 bases from J, the junction kept 11 bases outside the gene matches. The CDR3 nucleotides are TGTGCCACCAGTGGGACAGGTGCCGGAGAGCATGAGCAGTTCTTC. Residues: CATSGTGAGEHEQFF.

V is TRBV6-5 and J is TRBJ2-7; D unresolved. The CDR3 length is 13 residues. CDR1 MNHEY and CDR2 SVGAGI come from the germline V gene. Trimming removed 8 bases at V and 3 bases at J, with 14 bases between. CDR3 nucleotides: TGTGCCAGCTCAACCCATCCGGGCTACGAGCAGTACTTC. Amino acid sequence: CASSTHPGYEQYF.

This clone showed up just once. The chain uses TRBV5-1 and TRBJ2-7, with TRBD2 identical over 14 bases. Germline V gives CDR1 SGHRS, CDR2 YFSETQ. Germline trimming cut 3 bases from V and 4 bases from J; bases unmatched to any gene: 9. The CDR3 extends over 17 amino acids. Written as DNA, the CDR3 is TGCGCCAGCAGCTCCGGACTAGCGGGGGGCGGACTTTACGAGCAGTACTTC. Protein sequence: CASSSGLAGGGLYEQYF.

The chain carries TRBV3-1 (or the pseudogene TRBV3-2) and TRBJ2-3; D may be TRBD1 (5 bases). CDR1 is LGHDT and CDR2 is YNNKEL in the germline V gene (reference sequence). V was clipped by 4 bases and J by 3 bases, with 11 bases between them. The CDR3 spans 14 residues. Written as DNA, the CDR3 is TGTGCCAGCAGCCTACCGGACACAACAGATACGCAGTATTTT. Its protein is CASSLPDTTDTQYF.

The gene calls are TRBV9 and TRBJ1-5; 7 bases match TRBD1. V shed 2 bases and J 3 bases; nucleotides not matched to a gene: 5. Germline V gene sequence: CDR1 SGDLS, CDR2 YYNGEE. The CDR3 covers 15 residues. CDR3 nucleotide sequence: TGTGCCAGCAGCGTGACCGGGACAGTCAATCAGCCCCAGCATTTT. Encoded protein: CASSVTGTVNQPQHF.

The rearrangement joins TRBV9 to TRBJ1-1, with TRBD1 identical over 7 bases. The junction had 4 bases not matched to a gene; V was cut back by 4 bases and J by 1 base. The V gene's germline CDR1 is SGDLS and CDR2 YYNGEE. CDR3 length: 14 amino acids. Here the CDR3 reads CASSQRTGNTEAFF. The DNA of the CDR3 is TGTGCCAGCAGCCAACGGACAGGGAACACTGAAGCTTTCTTT.

This clone was seen only a few times. The chain is built from TRBV11-3 and TRBJ1-2; no definite D call. The CDR3 sequence is 11 residues long. The V gene lost 5 bases and the J gene lost 7 bases, with 8 bases spanning the gap. Germline CDR1 and CDR2: SGHNT and YENEEA. CDR3 sequence (DNA): TGTGCCAGCAGCGCGGTGGTTGGCTACACCTTC. Residues: CASSAVVGYTF.

The rearrangement joins TRBV28 to TRBJ1-2, with TRBD1 as a possible D gene (5 bases). This CDR3 spans 11 amino acids. V lost 6 bases to trimming and J lost 8 bases, with 10 bases between them. Germline-derived CDR1 and CDR2 are MDHEN and SYDVKM. The CDR3 is CASRESGGYTF. CDR3 coding DNA: TGTGCCAGCAGAGAGTCAGGGGGCTACACCTTC.

The table lists this clone with a few counts. V is TRBV11-1 and J is TRBJ1-6; 8 bases align to TRBD1. CDR3 size: 14 residues. V lost 5 bases, J lost 5 bases, and 2 bases stayed unmatched. CDR1 and CDR2 from the germline V gene are SGHAT and FQDESV (reference sequence). CDR3 DNA: TGTGCCAGCAGCCGGACAGGGAATAATTCACCCCTCCACTTT. Protein product: CASSRTGNNSPLHF.

The V gene is TRBV6-6, the J gene TRBJ1-3; the D is unclear. The CDR3 sequence is 14 residues long. V lost 2 bases, J lost 0 bases, and 5 bases lay in between. CDR1 is MNHNY and CDR2 is SVGAGI in the germline V gene (reference sequence). In DNA form, the CDR3 reads TGTGCCAGCAGTTACCCCAGCTCTGGAAACACCATATATTTT. Protein sequence: CASSYPSSGNTIYF.

This sequence joins TRBV19 and TRBJ1-5; D ambiguous. Germline V gene sequence: CDR1 LNHDA, CDR2 SQIVND (reference sequence). Trimming took 6 bases from V and 0 from J, leaving 12 bases between them. The CDR3 is 15 residues long. The CDR3 sequence is CASRPKHLSNQPQHF. The CDR3, as DNA: TGTGCCAGTAGGCCCAAACACCTTAGCAATCAGCCCCAGCATTTT. Looking up the rest from reference TRBV19 and TRBJ1-5 gives the full variable domain: DGGITQSPKYLFRKEGQNVTLSCEQNLNHDAMYWYRQDPGQGLRLIYYSQIVNDFQKGDIAEGYSVSREKKESFPLTVTSAQKNPTAFYLCASRPKHLSNQPQHFGDGTRLSIL.

The rearrangement links TRBV4-1 to TRBJ2-7; 7 bases align to TRBD1. V gave up 4 bases and J gave up 9 bases; unmatched junction bases: 12. The CDR3 loop spans 14 amino acids. Per the germline V gene, CDR1 is MGHRA and CDR2 is YSYEKL. DNA of the CDR3: TGCGCCAGCAGCCCCCTGGACAGGTCGCAAGGGCAGTACTTC. It is translated as CASSPLDRSQGQYF.

This chain uses TRBV10-3 with TRBJ2-7; TRBD1 aligns across 7 bases. The CDR3 loop spans 14 amino acids. After removal of 6 bases from V and 3 bases from J, the junction contained 8 bases not matched to a gene. Germline V gene sequence: CDR1 ENHRY, CDR2 SYGVKD. The chain's CDR3 is CAIRPGTELYEQYF. The CDR3 bases are TGTGCCATCAGGCCCGGGACAGAACTCTACGAGCAGTACTTC.

This sequence joins TRBV7-4 and TRBJ2-1; D not certain. The CDR3 spans 13 residues. From germline, CDR1 is SGHVT and CDR2 SQSDAQ. The V end was cut by 7 bases, the J end by 0 bases, with 7 bases between. The CDR3 loop is CASKRSSYNEQFF. In DNA form, the CDR3 reads TGTGCCAGCAAGAGAAGCTCCTACAATGAGCAGTTCTTC.

The chain couples TRBV19 to TRBJ1-3, with D maybe TRBD1 (6 bases). This CDR3 spans 16 amino acids. Trimming cost V 5 bases and J 3 bases, with 17 bases left between them. The V gene's germline CDR1 is LNHDA and CDR2 SQIVND (reference sequence). The CDR3 sequence: CASSPRTVGFGNTIYF. CDR3 DNA: TGTGCCAGTAGTCCACGGACAGTCGGCTTTGGAAACACCATATATTTT.